This TCR beta chain appears in the sequencing data of a study of PD-1 blockade in classical Hodgkin lymphoma (dated by TCRdb to 2018 to 2020). Regarding the study in general: Nivolumab dosing was 3 mg/kg intravenously every 2 weeks, continuing until either disease progression or unacceptable toxicity. To define a peripheral blood immune signature of response to PD-1 blockade in classical Hodgkin lymphoma, the study combined TCR beta sequencing with CyTOF. Results the study describes overall, beyond this receptor: Baseline TCR diversity was reported to be lower in newly diagnosed patients than in healthy donors and to be lower still in relapsed/refractory patients. Patients starting nivolumab less than 1 year after ASCT had lower diversity and were excluded from later analyses to avoid confounding by immune reconstitution. Only a single clinical trial cohort was studied, and what caused the repertoire differences, possibly disease activity or prior therapy, remained undefined. CD4+ but not CD8+ TCR diversity rose significantly by C4D1 (p=0.0027 vs p=0.16), most apparent in complete responders (p=0.02). Among trial patients, those achieving complete response had baseline diversity similar to that of newly diagnosed patients, while diversity was significantly lower in partial responders and progressors.

Deletion took 5 bases off V and 7 bases off J, with a span of 9 bases between the germline ends. Sequences MNHNS (CDR1) and SASEGT (CDR2) are obtained from the germline V gene. Including the terminal cysteine and phenylalanine, the CDR3 comprises 13 residues. The retained sequence is limited to the CDR3, 39 bases, with the frame set at the first base. The Qiagen DNeasy kit was used to extract genomic DNA from unsorted PBMCs and from the negatively selected CD4+ and CD8+ fractions. Using primers that anneal to V and J segments, immunoSEQ multiplex PCR amplified the TCR beta CDR3 regions. A synthetic immune receptor repertoire was used to minimize amplification bias, and remaining bias was computationally removed after sequencing. The paper's processing steps were these. Custom Python scripts were used to quantify repertoire diversity as the Shannon entropy index. Unsorted, CD4+ and CD8+ repertoires were analyzed separately, except for combined analyses in which CD4+ and CD8+ sequences were merged in silico. Clonal expansion was defined as at least a 2-fold frequency increase after treatment relative to C1D1, with a pseudocount of 0.5 for undetected baseline clones. Clones with 0 or 1 copy at C1D1 were defined as singleton clones, while clones with 2 or more copies were defined as non-singleton clones. Clones expanded in unsorted samples were labelled as CD4+, CD8+ or unknown by matching protein sequences in sorted samples from the same patient. Wilcoxon tests on paired samples were used to test changes in diversity from C1D1 to C4D1. Entries here come from immuneACCESS through TCRdb and include only in-frame sequences with V and J called. Some clones fail to appear in such tables; in the studies checked, an unresolved V gene covers under half of the shortfall, and the cause of the remainder is unknown. V, J and clone size are taken as reported in that table, and D and trimming were inferred from the DNA itself. Present in this sample are 3,000 to 4,000 clones, 65% to 70% of which were seen just once. The ten largest account for around 50% of the sample.

In the paper's terms, the time point label means: cycle 4 day 1 (C4D1), after around six weeks of nivolumab. All trial patients had relapsed after autologous stem cell transplantation, with cohorts A, B and C differing in prior brentuximab vedotin exposure. The trial cohort included 55 to 65 patients with relapsed/refractory classical Hodgkin lymphoma, and each patient had a best overall response of complete response, partial response or progressive disease. In the multi-cohort phase II CheckMate 205 trial, trial patients received single-agent nivolumab. An independent review committee assessed best overall response by applying the 2007 International Working Group response criteria. Trial PBMCs were collected immediately before nivolumab initiation (C1D1) and during therapy at cycle 2 day 1 and cycle 4 day 1. Peripheral blood was collected in 8 mL Vacutainer Cell Preparation Tubes, from which PBMCs were isolated by centrifugation and then cryopreserved.

About this clone itself: What this receptor recognizes is not known. One base away there is no much larger clone; base qualities are not given.

This sample comprised peripheral blood mononuclear cells (PBMCs), obtained before the fourth cycle of nivolumab. This chain is built from TRBV6-1 and TRBJ1-6; the D segment could be TRBD1, given 6 matching bases. The sequence derives from a human donor with classical Hodgkin lymphoma. The bases read TGTGCCAGCAGTTGGGGGCTAAATTCACCCCTCCACTTT. This sequence encodes CASSWGLNSPLHF.